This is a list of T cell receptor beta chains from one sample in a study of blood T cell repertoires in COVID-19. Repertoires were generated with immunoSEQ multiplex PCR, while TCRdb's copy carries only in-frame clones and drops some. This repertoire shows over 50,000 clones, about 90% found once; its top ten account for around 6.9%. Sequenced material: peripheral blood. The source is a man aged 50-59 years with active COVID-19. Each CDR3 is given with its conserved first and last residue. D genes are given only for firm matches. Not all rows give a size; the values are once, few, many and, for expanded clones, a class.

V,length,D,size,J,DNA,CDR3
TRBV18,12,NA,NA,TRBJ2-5,TGTGCCAGCTCATTGAGAGAAGAGACCCAGTACTTC,CASSLREETQYF
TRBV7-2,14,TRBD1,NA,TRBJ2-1,TGTGCCAGCAGCACGACAGGGGGTAGGAATGAGCAGTTCTTC,CASSTTGGRNEQFF
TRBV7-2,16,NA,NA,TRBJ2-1,TGTGCCAGCAGCTTTACTTACAGTCGAACTCTGGCTGAGCAGTTCTTC,CASSFTYSRTLAEQFF
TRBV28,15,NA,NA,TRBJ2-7,TGTGCCAGCAGTTTATGGTCAGGGGGGATGGGTGAGCAGTACTTC,CASSLWSGGMGEQYF
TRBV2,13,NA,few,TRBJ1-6,TGTGCCAGCATGGGCAGGGTCCCCTCACCCCTCCACTTT,CASMGRVPSPLHF
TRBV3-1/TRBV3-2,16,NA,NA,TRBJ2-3,TGTGCCAGCAGCCAAGTAGGTGGGGCAAGCACAGATACGCAGTATTTT,CASSQVGGASTDTQYF
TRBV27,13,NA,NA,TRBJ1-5,TGTGCCAGCAGACTTGGGGAGAATCAGCCCCAGCATTTT,CASRLGENQPQHF
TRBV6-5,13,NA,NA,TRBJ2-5,TGTGCCAGCAGCGGGGTGTACCAAGAGACCCAGTACTTC,CASSGVYQETQYF
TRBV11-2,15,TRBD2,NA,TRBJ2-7,TGTGCCAGCAGCTTAGAAGCGGGAGTAGGCTACGAGCAGTACTTC,CASSLEAGVGYEQYF
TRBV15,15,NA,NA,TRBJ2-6,TGTGCCACCAGCAAGGAGGGGTCTGGGGCCAACGTCCTGACTTTC,CATSKEGSGANVLTF
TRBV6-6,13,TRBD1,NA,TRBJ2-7,TGTGCCAGCGGAAAGACAGGGGGCTACGAGCAGTACTTC,CASGKTGGYEQYF
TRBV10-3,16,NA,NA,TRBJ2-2,TGTGCCATCAGTCCTAGACGGGGGAGGAACACCGGGGAGCTGTTTTTT,CAISPRRGRNTGELFF
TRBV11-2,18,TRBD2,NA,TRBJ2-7,TGTGCCAGCAGCACCCCCCGCAGCGGGGGGGCTAGCTCCTACGAGCAGTACTTC,CASSTPRSGGASSYEQYF
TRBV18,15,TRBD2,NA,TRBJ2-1,TGTGCCAGCTCACGGAGCGGGAGGGTCTACAATGAGCAGTTCTTC,CASSRSGRVYNEQFF
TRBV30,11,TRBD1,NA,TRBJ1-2,TGTGCCTGGAGTCCAGGGGGAGGCTACACCTTC,CAWSPGGGYTF
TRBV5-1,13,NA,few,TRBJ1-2,TGCGCCAGCAGCTTATCGGGGAACGGCGGCTACACCTTC,CASSLSGNGGYTF
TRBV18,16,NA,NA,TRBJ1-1,TGTGCCAGCTCAGAAAGGAGTGTCCAGGGTAGCCCTGAAGCTTTCTTT,CASSERSVQGSPEAFF
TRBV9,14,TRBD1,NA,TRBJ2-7,TGTGCCAGCAGCCCGGGGACAGGGGCCTACGAGCAGTACTTC,CASSPGTGAYEQYF
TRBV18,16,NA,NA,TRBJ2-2,TGTGCCAGCTCACCACCAGCGTCTTGGAACACCGGGGAGCTGTTTTTT,CASSPPASWNTGELFF
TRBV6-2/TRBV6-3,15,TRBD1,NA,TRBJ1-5,TGTGCCAGCAGTTACTCGACAGGGGGGTCGGAGCCCCAGCATTTT,CASSYSTGGSEPQHF
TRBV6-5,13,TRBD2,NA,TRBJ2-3,TGTTGCCTCCGGGGGGATGGCACAGATACGCAGTATTTT,CCLRGDGTDTQYF
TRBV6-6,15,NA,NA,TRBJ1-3,TGTGCCAGCAGTTACTCGGGGAGTTGGGAAAACACCATATATTTT,CASSYSGSWENTIYF
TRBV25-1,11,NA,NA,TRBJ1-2,TGTGCCAGCAGTGCACTAGGGGGCTACACCTTC,CASSALGGYTF
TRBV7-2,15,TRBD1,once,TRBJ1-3,TGTGCCAGCAGCTTGGGACAGGGGAGTGGAAACACCATATATTTT,CASSLGQGSGNTIYF
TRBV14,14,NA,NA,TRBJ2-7,TGTGCCAGCAGGTATCTAGTTGTGCTGCACGAGCAGTACTTC,CASRYLVVLHEQYF
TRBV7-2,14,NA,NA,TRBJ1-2,TGTGCCAGCAGCGTCCCCAGGGCTAACTATGGCTACACCTTC,CASSVPRANYGYTF
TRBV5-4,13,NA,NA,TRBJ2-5,TGTGCCAGCAGCTTAGAGCTAGCAGAGACCCAGTACTTC,CASSLELAETQYF
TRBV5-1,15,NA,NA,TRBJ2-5,TGCGCCAGCAGCTTGTCGAGCTTTATTCAAGAGACCCAGTACTTC,CASSLSSFIQETQYF
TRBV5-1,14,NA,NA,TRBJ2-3,TGCGCCAGCAGCTTGGGAGGACTGGGGGATACGCAGTATTTT,CASSLGGLGDTQYF
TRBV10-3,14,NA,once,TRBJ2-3,TGTGCCACCTTAACAGGGATCTTCACAGATACGCAGTATTTT,CATLTGIFTDTQYF
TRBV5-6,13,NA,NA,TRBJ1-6,TGTGCCAGCAGCTTGTTTCTCGATTCACCCCTCCACTTT,CASSLFLDSPLHF
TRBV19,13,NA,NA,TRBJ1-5,TGTGCCAGTAGCGGGGGGGCACGTCAGCCCCAGCATTTT,CASSGGARQPQHF
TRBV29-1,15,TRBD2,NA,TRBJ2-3,TGCAGCGTTGTTGCTAGCGGGGGGGCCGCAGATACGCAGTATTTT,CSVVASGGAADTQYF
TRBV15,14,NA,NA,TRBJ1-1,TGTGCCACCAGCAGAGGAGGGGAGGGAATCCGAGCTTTCTTT,CATSRGGEGIRAFF
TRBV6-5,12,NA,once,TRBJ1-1,TGTGCCAGCAGTTCCCCCGGCGGTGAAGCTTTCTTT,CASSSPGGEAFF
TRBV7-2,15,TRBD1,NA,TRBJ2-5,TGTGCCAGCAGCAGCTGGGACAGACCCGAAGAGACCCAGTACTTC,CASSSWDRPEETQYF
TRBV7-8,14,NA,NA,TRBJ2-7,TGTGCCAGCAGCTCCCTAGCGACGGTCTACGAGCAGTACTTC,CASSSLATVYEQYF
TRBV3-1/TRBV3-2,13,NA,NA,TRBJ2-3,TGTGCCAGCAGCCGACTAGGACTTGATACGCAGTATTTT,CASSRLGLDTQYF
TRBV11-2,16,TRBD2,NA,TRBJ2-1,TGTGCCAGCAGCTCCGTAGCGGGAGAAACTGGTAATGAGCAGTTCTTC,CASSSVAGETGNEQFF
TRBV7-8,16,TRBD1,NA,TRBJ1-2,TGTGCCAGCAGCTTAGGAGGGACAGGGGGGAACTATGGCTACACCTTC,CASSLGGTGGNYGYTF
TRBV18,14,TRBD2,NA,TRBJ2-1,TGTGCCAGCGCAAGCGGGGGGGCGACGAATGAGCAGTTCTTC,CASASGGATNEQFF
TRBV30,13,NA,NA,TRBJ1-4,TGTGCCTGGGACCTAAAGGAGAACGAAAAACTGTTTTTT,CAWDLKENEKLFF
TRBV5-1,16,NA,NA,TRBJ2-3,TGCGCCAGCAGCTTAAACCAGGGTTCCGGCACAGATACGCAGTATTTT,CASSLNQGSGTDTQYF
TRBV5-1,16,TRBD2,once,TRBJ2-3,TGCGCCAGCAGTTCCGTAGCGGGAGCGACCACCGATACGCAGTATTTT,CASSSVAGATTDTQYF
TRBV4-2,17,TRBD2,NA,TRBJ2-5,TGTGCCAGCAGCCAAGATTTACTAGCGGGAGGACGAGAGACCCAGTACTTC,CASSQDLLAGGRETQYF